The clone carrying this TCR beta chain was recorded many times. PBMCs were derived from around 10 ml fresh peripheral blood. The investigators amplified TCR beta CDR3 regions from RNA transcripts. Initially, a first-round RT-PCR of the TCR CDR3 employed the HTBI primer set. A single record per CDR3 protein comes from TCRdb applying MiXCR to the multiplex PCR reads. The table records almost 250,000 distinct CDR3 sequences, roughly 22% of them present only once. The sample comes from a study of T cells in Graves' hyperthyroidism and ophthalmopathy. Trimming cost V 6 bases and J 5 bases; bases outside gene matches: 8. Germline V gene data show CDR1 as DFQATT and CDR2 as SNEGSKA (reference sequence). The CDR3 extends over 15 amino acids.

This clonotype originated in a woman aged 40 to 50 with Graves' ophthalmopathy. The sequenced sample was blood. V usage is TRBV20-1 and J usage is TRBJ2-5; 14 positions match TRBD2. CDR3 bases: TGCAGTGCCAACGGACTAGCGGGAGGTTTGGAGACCCAGTACTTC. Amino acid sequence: CSANGLAGGLETQYF.